This record concerns one T cell receptor beta chain sequence. Antigen specificity is unknown. The primer mix had 60 Vbeta and 13 Jbeta primers. Data came from immunoSEQ multiplex PCR; TCRdb stores just in-frame clones and leaves some out. This sample contains roughly 75,000 clones. V was clipped by 3 bases and J by 3 bases; unmatched bases: 5. The CDR3 totals 15 residues. Germline CDR1 reads SEHNR; CDR2 reads FQNEAQ (reference sequence). The record originates from a study of cytomegalovirus exposure and HLA in healthy donors. The study, taken as a whole, reports: Trimming of TCR beta V- and J-genes showed a link, identified in a later analysis, to a missense DCLRE1C variant.

The specimen was PBMCs. This chain connects TRBV7-9 to TRBJ2-5; TRBD1 matches 9 bases. The clonotype comes from a boy between 5 and 17 years old in good health and CMV-seronegative. CDR3 bases: TGTGCCAGCAGCTTCCCCTGGACAGGGGAAGAGACCCAGTACTTC. Translation gives CASSFPWTGEETQYF.